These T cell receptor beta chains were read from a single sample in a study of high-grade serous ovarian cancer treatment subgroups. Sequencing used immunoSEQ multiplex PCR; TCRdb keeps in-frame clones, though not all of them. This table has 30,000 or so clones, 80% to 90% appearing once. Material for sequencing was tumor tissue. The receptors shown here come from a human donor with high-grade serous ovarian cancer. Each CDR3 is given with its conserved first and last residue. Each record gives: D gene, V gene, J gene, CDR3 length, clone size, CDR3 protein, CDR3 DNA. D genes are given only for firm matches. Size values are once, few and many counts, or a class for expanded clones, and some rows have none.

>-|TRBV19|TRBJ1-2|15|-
CASSGRWSPTYGYTF
TGTGCCAGTAGTGGGAGATGGTCACCAACTTATGGCTACACCTTC
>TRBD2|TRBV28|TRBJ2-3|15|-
CASSLGGRGTDTQYF
TGTGCCAGCAGTTTAGGCGGGAGAGGGACAGATACGCAGTATTTT
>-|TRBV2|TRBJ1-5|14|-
CASSDPGHGQPQHF
TGTGCCAGCAGTGACCCGGGCCACGGACAGCCCCAGCATTTT
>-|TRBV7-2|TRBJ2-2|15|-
CASSLREAASGELFF
TGTGCCAGCAGCTTACGAGAAGCAGCGTCCGGGGAGCTGTTTTTT
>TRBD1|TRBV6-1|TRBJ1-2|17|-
CASSEASGTGTVGGYTF
TGTGCCAGCAGTGAAGCCTCCGGGACAGGGACAGTCGGTGGCTACACCTTC
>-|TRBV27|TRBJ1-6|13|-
CASTAFGNSPLHF
TGTGCCAGCACCGCTTTCGGGAATTCACCCCTCCACTTT
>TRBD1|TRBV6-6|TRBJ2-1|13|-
CASGTGSYNEQFF
TGTGCCAGCGGGACAGGCTCCTACAATGAGCAGTTCTTC
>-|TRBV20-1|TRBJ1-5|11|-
CSAGRYQPQHF
TGCAGTGCTGGAAGGTATCAGCCCCAGCATTTT
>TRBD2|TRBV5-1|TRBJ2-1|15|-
CASSLGREVRNEQFF
TGCGCCAGCAGCTTGGGGCGGGAGGTCAGGAATGAGCAGTTCTTC
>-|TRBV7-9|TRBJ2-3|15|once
CASSFKLGRPDTQYF
TGTGCCAGCAGCTTTAAGTTGGGGAGACCAGATACGCAGTATTTT
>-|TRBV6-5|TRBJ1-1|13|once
CASRRQGGPEAFF
TGTGCCAGCAGGCGCCAGGGAGGCCCTGAAGCTTTCTTT
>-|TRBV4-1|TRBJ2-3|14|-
CASSQASGGDTQYF
TGCGCCAGCAGCCAAGCTAGTGGGGGGGATACGCAGTATTTT
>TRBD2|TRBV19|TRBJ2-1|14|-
CASTAGGDYNEQFF
TGTGCCAGTACCGCCGGGGGGGACTACAATGAGCAGTTCTTC
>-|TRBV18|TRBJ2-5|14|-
CASSPTGREETQYF
TGTGCCAGCTCACCGACAGGGAGGGAAGAGACCCAGTACTTC
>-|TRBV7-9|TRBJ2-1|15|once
CASSLVGGLPNEQFF
TGTGCCAGCAGCTTAGTGGGGGGGCTTCCGAATGAGCAGTTCTTC
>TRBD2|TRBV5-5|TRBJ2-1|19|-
CASSPSIVSLAVSYNEQFF
TGTGCCAGCAGTCCTAGCATTGTATCTCTAGCGGTCTCCTACAATGAGCAGTTCTTC
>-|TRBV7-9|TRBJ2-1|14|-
CASSFGLNYNEQFF
TGTGCCAGCAGCTTCGGCCTCAACTACAATGAGCAGTTCTTC
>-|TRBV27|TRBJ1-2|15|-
CASSLIGRPNYGYTF
TGTGCCAGCAGTTTAATCGGTCGCCCTAACTATGGCTACACCTTC
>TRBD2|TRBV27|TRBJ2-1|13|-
CASRRLAGEEQFF
TGTGCCAGCAGAAGACTAGCGGGAGAGGAGCAGTTCTTC
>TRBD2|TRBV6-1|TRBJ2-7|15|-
CASSEAGRANLEQYF
TGTGCCAGCAGTGAAGCTGGGAGGGCGAATCTCGAGCAGTACTTC
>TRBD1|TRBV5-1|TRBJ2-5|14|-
CASSPGQGRETQYF
TGCGCCAGCAGCCCGGGACAGGGGCGAGAGACCCAGTACTTC
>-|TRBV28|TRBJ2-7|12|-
CATGGTAGEQYF
TGTGCCACGGGGGGCACGGCAGGCGAGCAGTACTTC
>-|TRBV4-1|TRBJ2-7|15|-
CASSQMLSGAYEQYF
TGCGCCAGCAGCCAAATGTTATCCGGAGCCTACGAGCAGTACTTC
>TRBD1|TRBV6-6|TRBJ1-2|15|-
CASSYQGQSNYGYTF
TGTGCCAGCAGTTACCAGGGACAGTCTAACTATGGCTACACCTTC
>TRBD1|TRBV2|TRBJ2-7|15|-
CASRAGTGITHEQYF
TGTGCCAGCAGAGCCGGGACAGGGATAACCCACGAGCAGTACTTC
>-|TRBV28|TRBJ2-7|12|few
CASVGPTTEQYF
TGTGCCAGCGTAGGGCCAACCACCGAGCAGTACTTC
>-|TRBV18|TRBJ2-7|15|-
CASSPLGGAAYEQYF
TGTGCCAGCTCACCATTGGGGGGAGCCGCCTACGAGCAGTACTTC
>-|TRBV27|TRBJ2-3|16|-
CASNPSRDGGADTQYF
TGTGCCAGCAACCCGTCTAGAGATGGGGGAGCAGATACGCAGTATTTT
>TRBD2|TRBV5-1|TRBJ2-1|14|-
CASQGGGSGNEQFF
TGCGCCAGCCAGGGAGGCGGGAGTGGCAATGAGCAGTTCTTC
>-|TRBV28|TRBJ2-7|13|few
CASSPTSSYEQYF
TGTGCCAGCAGTCCTACTTCCTCCTACGAGCAGTACTTC
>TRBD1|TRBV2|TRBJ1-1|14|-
CASSFQGVGTEAFF
TGTGCCAGCAGTTTTCAGGGGGTAGGGACTGAAGCTTTCTTT
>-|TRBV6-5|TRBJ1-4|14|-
CASSLRVNNEKLFF
TGTGCCAGCAGTCTCAGGGTGAATAATGAAAAACTGTTTTTT
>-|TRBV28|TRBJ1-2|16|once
CASSLLDGTGLYGYTF
TGTGCCAGCAGTTTATTGGACGGGACCGGGCTTTATGGCTACACCTTC
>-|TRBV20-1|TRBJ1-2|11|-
CSTQAFYGYTF
TGCAGTACCCAGGCCTTCTATGGCTACACCTTC
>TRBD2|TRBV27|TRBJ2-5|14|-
CASSLGGRPATQYF
TGTGCCAGCAGTTTGGGCGGGAGGCCCGCGACCCAGTACTTC
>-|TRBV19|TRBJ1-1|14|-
CASSRGLTDTEAFF
TGTGCCAGTAGCCGGGGGTTGACGGACACTGAAGCTTTCTTT
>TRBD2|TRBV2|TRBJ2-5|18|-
CASRENAGLAGGQETQYF
TGTGCCAGCAGAGAGAACGCGGGACTAGCGGGAGGCCAAGAGACCCAGTACTTC